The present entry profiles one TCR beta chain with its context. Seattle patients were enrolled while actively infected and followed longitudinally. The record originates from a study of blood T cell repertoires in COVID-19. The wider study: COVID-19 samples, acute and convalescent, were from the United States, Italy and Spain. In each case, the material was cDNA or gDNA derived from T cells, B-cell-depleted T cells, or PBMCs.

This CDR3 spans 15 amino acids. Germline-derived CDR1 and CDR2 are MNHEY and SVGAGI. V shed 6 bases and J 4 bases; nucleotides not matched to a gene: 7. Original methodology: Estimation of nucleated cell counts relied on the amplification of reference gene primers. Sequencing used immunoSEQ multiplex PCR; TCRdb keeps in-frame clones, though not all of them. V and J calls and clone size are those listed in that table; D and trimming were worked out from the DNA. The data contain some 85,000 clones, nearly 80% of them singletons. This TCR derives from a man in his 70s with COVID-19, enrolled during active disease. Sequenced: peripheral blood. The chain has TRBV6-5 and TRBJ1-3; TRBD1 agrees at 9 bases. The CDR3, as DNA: TGTGCCAGCAGCTACAGGGGGCGATCCGGAAACACCATATATTTT. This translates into CASSYRGRSGNTIYF.